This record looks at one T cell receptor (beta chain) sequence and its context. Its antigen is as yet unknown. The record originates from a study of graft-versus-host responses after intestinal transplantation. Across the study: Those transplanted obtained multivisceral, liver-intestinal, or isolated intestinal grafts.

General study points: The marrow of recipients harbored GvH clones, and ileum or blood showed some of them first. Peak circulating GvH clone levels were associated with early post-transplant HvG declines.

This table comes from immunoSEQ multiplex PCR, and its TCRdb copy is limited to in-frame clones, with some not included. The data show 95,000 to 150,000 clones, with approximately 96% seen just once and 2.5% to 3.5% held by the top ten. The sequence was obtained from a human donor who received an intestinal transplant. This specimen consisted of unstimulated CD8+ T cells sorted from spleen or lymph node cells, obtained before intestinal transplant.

The CDR3 bases are TGTGCCAGCAGCCGAGCGGGACAGGGCAGCACTGAAGCTTTCTTT. Translating it yields CASSRAGQGSTEAFF. V is TRBV11-1 and J is TRBJ1-1, with 9 bases fitting TRBD1. Losses at the gene ends were 5 bases for V and 4 bases for J; bases not matched to a gene: 8. The CDR3 totals 15 residues. Germline loops: CDR1 SGHAT, CDR2 FQDESV (reference sequence).